The clone carrying this TCR beta chain was seen just once. The CDR3 covers 13 residues. CDR1 and CDR2 (germline): MNHEY, SMNVEV (reference sequence). Trimming took 3 bases from V and 7 from J, leaving 13 bases between them. This specimen belongs to a study of cytomegalovirus exposure and HLA in healthy donors. The PCR made use of 60 Vbeta and 13 Jbeta primers. The assay was immunoSEQ multiplex PCR, and TCRdb's table has in-frame clones only and misses some. The data show roughly 170,000 clones, roughly 78% seen once. The V and J genes are TRBV27 and TRBJ2-7; possible D gene TRBD1, 7 bases. Sequenced material: PBMCs. This clonotype originated in a boy younger than 18 in good health and CMV-seronegative. The CDR3 loop is CASSFGGGGEQYF. Written as DNA, the CDR3 is TGTGCCAGCAGTTTTGGAGGGGGCGGGGAGCAGTACTTC.